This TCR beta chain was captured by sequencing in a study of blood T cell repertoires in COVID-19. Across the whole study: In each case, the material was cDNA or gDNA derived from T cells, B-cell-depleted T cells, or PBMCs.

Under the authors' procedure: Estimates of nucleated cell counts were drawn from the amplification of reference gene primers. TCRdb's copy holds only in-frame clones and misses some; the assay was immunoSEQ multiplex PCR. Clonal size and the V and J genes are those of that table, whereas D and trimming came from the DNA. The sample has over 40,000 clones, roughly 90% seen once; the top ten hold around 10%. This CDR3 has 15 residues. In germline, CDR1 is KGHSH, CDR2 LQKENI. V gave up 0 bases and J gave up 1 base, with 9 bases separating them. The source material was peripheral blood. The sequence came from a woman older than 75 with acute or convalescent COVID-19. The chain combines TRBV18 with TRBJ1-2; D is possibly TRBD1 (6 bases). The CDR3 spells CASSPPGHNNYGYTF. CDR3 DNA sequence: TGTGCCAGCTCACCACCGGGACACAATAACTATGGCTACACCTTC.